This T cell receptor (beta chain) was identified during a study of T cell repertoires in cytomegalovirus infection. Study information: It was the public TCR beta signatures that indicated both CMV infection and matching HLA type.

TCRdb itself ran the reads through MiXCR, one entry per CDR3 protein. Counted here are under 150,000 distinct CDR3 sequences, under 30% occurring once; the ten biggest clones make up around 32%. Comments on this clonotype: Its antigen is still unknown.

Study observations and caveats: Public TCR beta family frequency separated CMV-and-HLA carriers, including in an independent cohort. Ex vivo responses were dominated by HLA-C-restricted CMV-specific TCR beta clonotypes.

V trimming: 4 bases; J trimming: 14 bases; junction bases outside the gene matches: 5. Germline values: CDR1 SGHNT, CDR2 YYREEE (reference sequence). The CDR3 runs 12 residues. The sample taken for sequencing was PBMCs, sequenced either directly or after in vitro stimulation (not recorded which). The chain employs TRBV5-4 and TRBJ2-1; the match to TRBD2 covers 11 bases. The sequence came from a human donor in good health (CMV status not recorded). Some clones in this sample may be carry-over from other donors' samples. The CDR3 loop is CASSAGLADKFF. The DNA of the CDR3 is TGTGCCAGCAGCGCGGGACTAGCGGATAAGTTCTTC.